This T cell receptor beta chain was sequenced for a study of technical replicates of blood from a handful of donors. V was shortened by 2 bases and J by 4 bases, with 15 bases between the two germline ends. CDR1 and CDR2 (germline): MNHEY, SVGAGI. CDR3 length: 16 residues. Only in-frame clones appear in the TCRdb table, and some are missing; sequencing was by immunoSEQ multiplex PCR. This sample carries under 100,000 clones, roughly 95% of them seen once, and the ten largest clones take approximately 0.2%. The sample comprised T cells isolated from PBMCs. The TCR originated in a human donor in good health. This rearrangement joins TRBV6-5 to TRBJ1-3, with D uncertain. CDR3 nucleotide sequence: TGTGCCAGCAGTTACACGTTCGACTCGGGAGGAAACACCATATATTTT. It translates to CASSYTFDSGGNTIYF.